This T cell receptor (beta chain) was identified during a study of shared clonotypes between healthy human individuals. Naive CD8 populations comprised CD45RO-negative cells positively selected for CCR7, excluding terminally differentiated effector memory CD45RA+ cells. Here immunoSEQ multiplex PCR was the method, and the copy in TCRdb shows in-frame clones only, minus some. The data show over 2 million clones, with about 95% seen just once and 0.85% to 1.3% held by the top ten. With respect to this clone: Other DNA sequences in the same sample also yield this CDR3.

The CDR3 contains 12 residues. Per the germline V gene, CDR1 is SGHAT and CDR2 is FQNNGV. V gave up 2 bases and J gave up 5 bases, with 7 bases separating them. This TCR came from a man between 18 and 29 years old in good health. The chain carries TRBV11-2 and TRBJ2-7; D unresolved. The sequenced material came from naive CD8+ T cells sorted from blood. This CDR3 is CASSLSLDEQYF. CDR3 in DNA: TGTGCCAGCAGCTTATCCCTCGACGAGCAGTACTTC.